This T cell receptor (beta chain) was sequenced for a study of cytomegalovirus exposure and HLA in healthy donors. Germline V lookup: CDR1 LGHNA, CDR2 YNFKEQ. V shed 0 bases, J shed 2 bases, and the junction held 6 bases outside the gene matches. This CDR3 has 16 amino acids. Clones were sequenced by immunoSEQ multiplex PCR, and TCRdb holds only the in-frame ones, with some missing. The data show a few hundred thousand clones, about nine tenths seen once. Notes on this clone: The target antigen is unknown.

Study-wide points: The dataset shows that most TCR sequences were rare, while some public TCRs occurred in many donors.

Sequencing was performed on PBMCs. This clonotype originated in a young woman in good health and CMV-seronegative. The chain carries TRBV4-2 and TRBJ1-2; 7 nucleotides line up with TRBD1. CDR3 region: CASSQEGTDANYGYTF. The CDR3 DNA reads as TGTGCCAGCAGCCAAGAGGGGACAGACGCCAACTATGGCTACACCTTC.